What follows are 17 T cell receptor beta chains derived from one specimen sequenced in a study of blood T cell repertoires in COVID-19. Sequenced by immunoSEQ multiplex PCR; TCRdb stores in-frame clones only, minus some. The sample has around 53,000 clones, around nine tenths seen once. The sequencing sample was made of peripheral blood. The receptors here all came from a human donor in a cohort sampled during active COVID-19.

The chain couples TRBV7-9 to TRBJ2-2; weak D call: TRBD2 (5 bases). CDR1 SEHNR and CDR2 FQNEAQ come from the germline V gene (reference sequence). Trimming took 3 bases from V and 6 from J, leaving 14 bases between them. The length of the CDR3 is 15 residues. The DNA for the CDR3 is TGTGCCAGCAGCTTTAGTAGCGCGAGTCCCGGGGAGCTGTTTTTT. Protein sequence: CASSFSSASPGELFF. The whole variable domain, filled in from reference TRBV7-9 and TRBJ2-2, reads DTGVSQNPRHKITKRGQNVTFRCDPISEHNRLYWYRQTLGQGPEFLTYFQNEAQLEKSRLLSDRFSAERPKGSFSTLEIQRTEQGDSAMYLCASSFSSASPGELFFGEGSRLTVL.

The chain combines TRBV19 with TRBJ2-2; 9 bases align to TRBD1. The J segment lost 6 bases and the V segment lost 6 bases, leaving 8 bases of the junction unmatched. This CDR3 contains 15 residues. CDR1 is LNHDA, CDR2 SQIVND, per germline (reference sequence). Written as DNA, the CDR3 is TGTGCCAGTAGCACCGGGACAGGGAGAGCCGGGGAGCTGTTTTTT. Residues: CASSTGTGRAGELFF.

The chain combines TRBV7-6 with TRBJ1-1, with D uncertain. V was clipped by 0 bases and J by 2 bases, with 4 bases between them. The CDR3 has 13 amino acids. From germline, CDR1 is SGHVS and CDR2 FNYEAQ. DNA of the CDR3: TGTGCCAGCAGCTTAGCGAGAAACACTGAAGCTTTCTTT. Amino acid sequence: CASSLARNTEAFF.

The chain combines TRBV15 with TRBJ2-1, with 9 nucleotides matching TRBD1. The V gene's germline CDR1 is LNHNV and CDR2 YYDKDF (reference sequence). J was trimmed by 4 bases and V by 8 bases; bases with no gene match: 9. The CDR3 consists of 15 residues. The CDR3 nucleotides are TGTGCCACCTCCAGGCGGGACAGGGTATACAATGAGCAGTTCTTC. Translation gives CATSRRDRVYNEQFF. Full variable domain (missing parts from reference TRBV15 and TRBJ2-1): DAMVIQNPRYQVTQFGKPVTLSCSQTLNHNVMYWYQQKSSQAPKLLFHYYDKDFNNEADTPDNFQSRRPNTSFCFLDIRSPGLGDTAMYLCATSRRDRVYNEQFFGPGTRLTVL.

This chain joins TRBV28 and TRBJ2-7, with 7 bases fitting TRBD2. The V gene's germline CDR1 is MDHEN and CDR2 SYDVKM. The CDR3 totals 17 residues. CDR3 DNA: TGTACCACCTCGAGCGGGGCCGAGGGGTCCGAACCCTACGAGCAGTACGTC. This gives the protein CTTSSGAEGSEPYEQYV.

V usage is TRBV19 and J usage is TRBJ2-2, with TRBD2 matching over 9 bases. Losses at the gene ends were 5 bases for V and 3 bases for J; bases not matched to a gene: 1. There are 14 residues in the CDR3. In germline, CDR1 is LNHDA, CDR2 SQIVND (reference sequence). The DNA of the CDR3 is TGTGCCAGTAGTGCGGGAGGGGACACCGGGGAGCTGTTTTTT. This translates into CASSAGGDTGELFF.

V gene TRBV14 combines with J gene TRBJ2-3; 8 nucleotides agree with TRBD2. CDR1 is SGHDN, CDR2 FVKESK, per germline. The CDR3 consists of 15 residues. V shed 4 bases, J shed 1 base, and the junction held 4 bases outside the gene matches. The CDR3 DNA follows: TGTGCCAGCAGCCGAAGCGGGGGAGGCACAGATACGCAGTATTTT. Translated: CASSRSGGGTDTQYF. The whole variable domain, filled in from reference TRBV14 and TRBJ2-3, reads EAGVTQFPSHSVIEKGQTVTLRCDPISGHDNLYWYRRVMGKEIKFLLHFVKESKQDESGMPNNRFLAERTGGTYSTLKVQPAELEDSGVYFCASSRSGGGTDTQYFGPGTRLTVL.

The chain has TRBV27 and TRBJ1-6, with a possible D match to TRBD1 (6 bases). The germline V gene encodes CDR1 MNHEY and CDR2 SMNVEV (reference sequence). The CDR3 spans 18 residues. Trimming removed 6 bases at V and 7 bases at J, with 25 bases between. Written as DNA, the CDR3 is TGTGCCAGCAGAATTAGGTGGGACACAAACAGCCGAAATTCACCCCTCCACTTT. Protein product: CASRIRWDTNSRNSPLHF.

This clone was seen a single time. This chain links TRBV6-6 with TRBJ2-1, with no clear D. There are 16 residues in the CDR3. V gave up 0 bases and J gave up 1 base, with 10 bases separating them. Germline assignment: CDR1 MNHNY and CDR2 SVGAGI (reference sequence). DNA for the CDR3: TGTGCCAGCAGTTACTCGCAGGATTGGTCCTACAATGAGCAGTTCTTC. Translating gives CASSYSQDWSYNEQFF.

The chain is built from TRBV11-2 and TRBJ2-5, with 11 bases matching TRBD2. The CDR3 is 13 residues long. Per germline, CDR1 SGHAT and CDR2 FQNNGV. The V and J ends lost 4 bases and 5 bases, in that order; junction bases with no gene match: 0. In DNA, the CDR3 is TGTGCCAGCAGCTGGACTAGCGGGGAGACCCAGTACTTC. It encodes CASSWTSGETQYF.

The CDR3 sequence: CASSLAGAPDLNYGYTF. CDR3 sequence (DNA): TGTGCCAGCAGCTTGGCAGGGGCCCCTGACCTTAACTATGGCTACACCTTC. The V and J genes are TRBV5-4 and TRBJ1-2; D is perhaps TRBD1 (6 bases). The CDR3 length is 17 residues. From germline, CDR1 is SGHNT and CDR2 YYREEE (reference sequence). The V and J ends lost 0 bases and 1 base respectively, with 16 bases between them.

The chain recombines TRBV6-5 with TRBJ1-4; 7 bases align to TRBD1. The V gene end was trimmed by 6 bases and the J gene end by 8 bases; junction bases not matched to a gene: 12. This CDR3 comprises 15 residues. The V gene's germline CDR1 is MNHEY and CDR2 SVGAGI. This CDR3 reads CASRYRGQYLEKLFF. Written as DNA, the CDR3 is TGTGCCAGCAGATACCGGGGACAGTATTTGGAAAAACTGTTTTTT.

In this sample, this clone turned up a few times. V and J are TRBV6-4 and TRBJ1-2; 8 bases are a match to TRBD1. V shed 2 bases and J 7 bases; nucleotides not matched to a gene: 3. Per germline, CDR1 MRHNA and CDR2 SNTAGT. CDR3 length: 13 amino acids. CDR3 DNA: TGTGCCAGCAGTGACACAACAGGGGGTGGCTACACCTTC. Residues: CASSDTTGGGYTF.

This sequence joins TRBV7-9 and TRBJ2-7; 7 bases are a match to TRBD1. The CDR3 loop spans 15 amino acids. Germline V gene data show CDR1 as SEHNR and CDR2 as FQNEAQ (reference sequence). Germline trimming cut 4 bases from V and 3 bases from J; bases unmatched to any gene: 9. CDR3 amino acids: CASSSDGTAIYEQYV. As DNA, the CDR3 is TGTGCCAGCAGCTCCGATGGGACAGCTATCTACGAGCAGTACGTC.

The chain recombines TRBV19 with TRBJ2-1, with 12 positions matching TRBD2. V lost 0 bases, J lost 5 bases, and 2 bases stayed unmatched. Germline assignment: CDR1 LNHDA and CDR2 SQIVND (reference sequence). The CDR3 is made up of 16 amino acids. The CDR3 region has the DNA TGTGCCAGTAGTATAGATCGACTAGCGGGGGACAATGAGCAGTTCTTC. This translates into CASSIDRLAGDNEQFF.

This clone has only one observation. This chain uses TRBV15 with TRBJ2-7, with D perhaps TRBD1 (6 bases). V lost 4 bases, J lost 5 bases, and 9 bases lay in between. Germline V gives CDR1 LNHNV, CDR2 YYDKDF (reference sequence). This CDR3 spans 12 amino acids. CDR3 DNA: TGTGCCACCAGCATCAGGGGCCACGAGCAGTACGTC. Amino acids: CATSIRGHEQYV.

This sequence joins TRBV7-9 and TRBJ1-1; TRBD1 might be the D (5 bases). The ends were cut back, 6 bases at V and 1 base at J, with 21 bases in the middle. Germline CDR1 reads SEHNR; CDR2 reads FQNEAQ (reference sequence). The CDR3 is 17 residues long. CDR3 sequence: CASRTGPRSRGNTEAFF. CDR3 nucleotide sequence: TGTGCCAGCAGAACCGGGCCTCGATCAAGGGGGAACACTGAAGCTTTCTTT.